One TCR beta chain is described in this entry. This specimen comes from a study of technical replicates of blood from a few donors. Measured with immunoSEQ multiplex PCR; TCRdb has only the in-frame clones, and not every one. The table has more than 15,000 clones, approximately 89% seen once. The CDR3 extends over 16 amino acids. V trimming: 2 bases; J trimming: 4 bases; junction bases outside the gene matches: 4. Looked up from germline, CDR1 is MNHEY and CDR2 is SVGAGI. Material: PBMCs. V usage is TRBV6-5 and J usage is TRBJ2-1; 11 nucleotides align to TRBD2. The TCR originated in a human donor in good health. The CDR3 is CASSYQLAGVYNEQFF. For the CDR3, the DNA is TGTGCCAGCAGTTACCAACTAGCGGGAGTTTACAATGAGCAGTTCTTC.